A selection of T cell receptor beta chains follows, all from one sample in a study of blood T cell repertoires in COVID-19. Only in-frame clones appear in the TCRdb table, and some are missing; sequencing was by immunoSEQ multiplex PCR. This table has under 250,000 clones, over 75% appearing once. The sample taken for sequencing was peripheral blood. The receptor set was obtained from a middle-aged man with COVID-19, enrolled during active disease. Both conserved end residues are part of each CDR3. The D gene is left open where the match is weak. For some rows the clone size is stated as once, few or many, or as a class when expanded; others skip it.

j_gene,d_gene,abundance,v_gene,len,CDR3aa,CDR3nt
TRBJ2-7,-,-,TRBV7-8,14,CASRKGQGAYEQYF,TGTGCCAGCAGAAAGGGGCAGGGCGCCTACGAGCAGTACTTC
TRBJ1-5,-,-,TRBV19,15,CASSIAGGGNQPQHF,TGTGCCAGTAGTATAGCCGGGGGAGGTAATCAGCCCCAGCATTTT
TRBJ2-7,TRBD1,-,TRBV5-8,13,CASSPDRGSEQYF,TGTGCCAGCAGCCCAGACAGGGGGAGTGAGCAGTACTTC
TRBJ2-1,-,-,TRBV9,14,CASSAPGIYNEQFF,TGTGCCAGCAGCGCCCCCGGGATCTACAATGAGCAGTTCTTC
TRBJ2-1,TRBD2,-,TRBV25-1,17,CASRETSGSGGGNEQFF,TGTGCCAGCAGAGAGACTAGCGGGAGCGGAGGGGGCAATGAGCAGTTCTTC
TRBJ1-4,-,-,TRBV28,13,CASSSGNNEKLFF,TGTGCCAGCAGTTCCGGGAACAATGAAAAACTGTTTTTT
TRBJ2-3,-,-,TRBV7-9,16,CASTASVGFSTDTQYF,TGTGCCAGCACAGCTTCAGTCGGGTTTAGCACAGATACGCAGTATTTT
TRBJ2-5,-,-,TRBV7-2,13,CASSLAEQETQYF,TGTGCCAGCAGCTTAGCTGAGCAAGAGACCCAGTACTTC
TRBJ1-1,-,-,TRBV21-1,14,CASSRDREHTEAFF,TGTGCCAGCAGCAGAGACAGGGAGCACACTGAAGCTTTCTTT
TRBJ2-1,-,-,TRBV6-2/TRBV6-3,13,CASSGASYNEQFF,TGTGCCAGCAGTGGGGCCTCCTACAATGAGCAGTTCTTC
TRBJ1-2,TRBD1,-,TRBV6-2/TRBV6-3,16,CASSWAGTGENYGYTF,TGTGCCAGCAGCTGGGCCGGGACAGGGGAGAACTATGGCTACACCTTC
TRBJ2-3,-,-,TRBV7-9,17,CASSQESGLEGTDTQYF,TGTGCCAGCAGTCAAGAATCCGGGCTGGAGGGGACAGATACGCAGTATTTT
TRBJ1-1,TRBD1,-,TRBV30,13,CAWIKDRITEAFF,TGTGCCTGGATCAAGGACAGGATCACTGAAGCTTTCTTT
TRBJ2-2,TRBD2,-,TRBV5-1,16,CASSTTSGGATGELFF,TGCGCCAGCAGCACGACTAGCGGGGGGGCCACCGGGGAGCTGTTTTTT
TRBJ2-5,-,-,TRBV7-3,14,CASSQSGHLETQYF,TGTGCCAGCAGCCAAAGCGGGCACTTGGAGACCCAGTACTTC
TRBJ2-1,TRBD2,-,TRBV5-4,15,CASSLPGLTYNEQFF,TGTGCCAGCAGCTTGCCGGGACTAACCTACAATGAGCAGTTCTTC
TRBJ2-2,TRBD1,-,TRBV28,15,CASSFLDRDTGELFF,TGTGCCAGCAGTTTCTTGGACAGGGACACCGGGGAGCTGTTTTTT
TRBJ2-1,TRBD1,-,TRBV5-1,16,CASSLSGDSPWDEQFF,TGCGCCAGCAGCTTGAGTGGGGACAGTCCGTGGGATGAGCAGTTCTTC
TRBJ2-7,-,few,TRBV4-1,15,CASSQGQGSPYEQYF,TGCGCCAGCAGCCAAGGTCAGGGATCGCCCTACGAGCAGTACTTC
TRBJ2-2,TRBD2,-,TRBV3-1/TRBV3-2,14,CASGSGGYTGELFF,TGTGCCTCTGGTAGCGGGGGCTACACCGGGGAGCTGTTTTTT
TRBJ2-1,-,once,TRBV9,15,CASSVVATGSDEQFF,TGTGCCAGCAGCGTAGTGGCGACGGGGAGTGATGAGCAGTTCTTC
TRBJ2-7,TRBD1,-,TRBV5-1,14,CASSLWDRGGEQYF,TGCGCCAGCAGCTTGTGGGACAGGGGTGGCGAGCAGTACTTC
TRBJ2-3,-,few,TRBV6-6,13,CASKAPSTDTQYF,TGTGCCAGCAAAGCCCCTAGCACAGATACGCAGTATTTT
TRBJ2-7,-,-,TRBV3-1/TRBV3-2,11,CASSKHYEQYF,TGTGCCAGCAGCAAGCACTACGAGCAGTACTTC
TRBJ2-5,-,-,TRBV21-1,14,CARGWARCKETQYF,TGTGCCAGGGGCTGGGCACGGTGCAAAGAGACCCAGTACTTC
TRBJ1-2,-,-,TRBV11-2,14,CASSGLGGDNGYTF,TGTGCCAGCTCGGGCCTCGGGGGGGATAATGGCTACACCTTC
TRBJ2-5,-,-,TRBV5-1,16,CASSLVGVSSQETQYF,TGCGCCAGCAGCTTGGTAGGGGTGTCAAGTCAAGAGACCCAGTACTTC
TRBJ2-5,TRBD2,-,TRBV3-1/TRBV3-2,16,CASSLAAGLASETQYF,TGTGCCAGCAGCCTCGCGGCCGGACTAGCGTCAGAGACCCAGTACTTC
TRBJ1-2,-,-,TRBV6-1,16,CASSEARMDRSYGYTF,TGTGCCAGCAGTGAAGCGCGGATGGATCGGAGCTATGGCTACACCTTC
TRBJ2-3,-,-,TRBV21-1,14,CASSKTSGSYTQYF,TGTGCCAGCAGCAAGACTAGCGGGAGCTATACGCAGTATTTT
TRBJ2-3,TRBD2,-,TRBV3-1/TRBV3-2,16,CASSQTSGASTDTQYF,TGTGCCAGCAGCCAAACTAGCGGGGCTAGCACAGATACGCAGTATTTT
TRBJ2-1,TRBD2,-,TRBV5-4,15,CASSPGTSNYNEQFF,TGTGCCAGCAGCCCCGGGACTAGCAACTACAATGAGCAGTTCTTC
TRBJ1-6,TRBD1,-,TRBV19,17,CASSGSGGASHNSPLHF,TGTGCCAGTAGCGGTTCAGGGGGCGCCTCCCATAATTCACCCCTCCACTTT
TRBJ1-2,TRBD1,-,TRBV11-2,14,CASSSRTGNYGYTF,TGTGCCAGCAGCTCCCGGACAGGAAACTATGGCTACACCTTC
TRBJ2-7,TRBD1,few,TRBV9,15,CASSESPGQSYEQYF,TGTGCCAGCAGCGAGTCCCCGGGACAGTCCTACGAGCAGTACTTC
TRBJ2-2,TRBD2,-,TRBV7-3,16,CASSSVGLSNTGELFF,TGTGCCAGCAGCTCGGTGGGACTATCGAACACCGGGGAGCTGTTTTTT
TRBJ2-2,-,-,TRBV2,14,CASSALDNTGELFF,TGTGCCAGCAGTGCCCTAGATAACACCGGGGAGCTGTTTTTT
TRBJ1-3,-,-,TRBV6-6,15,CASRTGRDSGNTIYF,TGTGCCAGCAGAACCGGCCGGGACTCTGGAAACACCATATATTTT
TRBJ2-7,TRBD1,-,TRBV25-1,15,CASSERTGIGYEQYF,TGTGCCAGCAGTGAACGGACAGGGATCGGCTACGAGCAGTACTTC
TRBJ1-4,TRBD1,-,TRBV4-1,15,CASSQDGQGDEKLFF,TGCGCCAGCAGCCAAGACGGCCAGGGGGATGAAAAACTGTTTTTT
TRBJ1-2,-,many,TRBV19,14,CASSAPGLTYGYTF,TGTGCCAGTAGCGCCCCGGGACTCACCTATGGCTACACCTTC
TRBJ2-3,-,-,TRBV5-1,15,CASSLYPFFPDTQYF,TGCGCCAGCAGCCTCTACCCGTTTTTCCCAGATACGCAGTATTTT
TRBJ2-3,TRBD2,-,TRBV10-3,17,CAISDTGGNLDTDTQYF,TGTGCCATCAGTGATACGGGGGGGAACTTAGACACAGATACGCAGTATTTT
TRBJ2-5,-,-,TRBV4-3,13,CASSQIQGETQYF,TGCGCCAGCAGCCAAATCCAGGGGGAGACCCAGTACTTC
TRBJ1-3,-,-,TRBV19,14,CASISWGPGNTIYF,TGTGCCAGTATCAGTTGGGGGCCTGGAAACACCATATATTTT
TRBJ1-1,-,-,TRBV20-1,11,CSARTSTSAFF,TGCAGTGCTAGGACATCCACGTCCGCTTTCTTT
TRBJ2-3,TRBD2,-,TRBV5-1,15,CASSPGLDSTDTQYF,TGCGCCAGCAGCCCGGGACTAGATAGCACAGATACGCAGTATTTT
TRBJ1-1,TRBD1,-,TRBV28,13,CASSSTGFPEAFF,TGTGCCAGCAGTTCGACAGGGTTTCCTGAAGCTTTCTTT
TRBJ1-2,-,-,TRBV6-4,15,CASSEEEGLGYGYTF,TGTGCCAGCAGTGAAGAGGAGGGGTTGGGCTATGGCTACACCTTC
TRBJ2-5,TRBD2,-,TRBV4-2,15,CASSQEGGSQETQYF,TGTGCCAGCAGCCAAGAGGGGGGGAGCCAAGAGACCCAGTACTTC
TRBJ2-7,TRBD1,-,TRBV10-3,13,CAIGTGESYEQYF,TGTGCCATCGGGACAGGAGAATCCTACGAGCAGTACTTC
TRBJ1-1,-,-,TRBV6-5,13,CASHKRENTEAFF,TGTGCCAGCCACAAACGGGAGAACACTGAAGCTTTCTTT
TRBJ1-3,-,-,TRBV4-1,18,CASSQAGPPSTPGNTIYF,TGCGCCAGCAGCCAAGCTGGGCCCCCGAGCACTCCCGGAAACACCATATATTTT
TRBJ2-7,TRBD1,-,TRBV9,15,CASSVAGTGGSEQYF,TGTGCCAGCAGCGTAGCGGGGACAGGGGGCTCCGAGCAGTACTTC
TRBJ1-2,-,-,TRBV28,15,CASSFPGQRNYGYTF,TGTGCCAGCAGTTTCCCCGGACAGAGGAACTATGGCTACACCTTC
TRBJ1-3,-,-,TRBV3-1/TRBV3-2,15,CASSQVRDSGNTIYF,TGTGCCAGCAGCCAAGTACGGGACTCTGGAAACACCATATATTTT
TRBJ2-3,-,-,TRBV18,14,CASSPPQGTDTQYF,TGTGCCAGCTCACCCCCACAGGGAACAGATACGCAGTATTTT
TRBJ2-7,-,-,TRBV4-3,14,CASSQDSGSYEQYF,TGCGCCAGCAGCCAAGATTCCGGGTCCTACGAGCAGTACTTC